This T cell receptor (beta chain) was sequenced during a study of T-cell memory formation after mild COVID-19. Study-wide background: Most TCR clusters belonged to a single donor.

To note about this clonotype: Its specificity is not known.

The J segment lost 0 bases and the V segment lost 4 bases, leaving 16 bases of the junction unmatched. This CDR3 region has 20 residues. cDNA libraries for TCR alpha and TCR beta, carrying sample barcodes and UMIs, came from 5'RACE with constant-segment primers. Using its own MiXCR run on the 5' RACE reads, TCRdb lists one record per CDR3 protein. This table holds under 200,000 distinct CDR3 sequences, about a third found once. Study-wide findings and caveats: Mostly located in CM and EM were contracting CD4+ clones, with contracting CD8+ clones located in EMRA. Contracting clones, day 15 to 85, had balanced CD4/CD8, and later expanders favored CD4+.

The sequenced sample consisted of PBMCs or a T cell subset sorted from them (not recorded which). The chain carries TRBV12-3 or TRBV12-4 and TRBJ1-5, with 9 bases identical to TRBD1. This clonotype originated in an adult woman who had mild COVID-19 (a few samples of this study predate the infection). Cell type and time point are not known. The CDR3 nucleotides read TGTGCCAGCAGTTCGGACCCAGGGGACAGGGATACCGGTAGCAATCAGCCCCAGCATTTT. This encodes CASSSDPGDRDTGSNQPQHF.